A single sample is the source of the 16 T cell receptor beta chains below, sequenced in a study of breast tumors, draining lymph nodes, adjacent tissues. TCRdb redid the calling of the multiplex PCR reads with MiXCR, one entry per CDR3 protein. Of hundreds of thousands of distinct CDR3 sequences in the sample, approximately 30% were seen once. Breast cancer patients provided tissue from their axillary draining lymph nodes. The specimen was axillary lymph node tissue. The receptor source for this set is a female donor with breast cancer. Some clones in this sample may be carry-over from other donors' samples.

This clonotype appeared many times. The chain links TRBV12-3 or TRBV12-4 to TRBJ2-5; D unresolved. There are 13 residues in the CDR3. Between the trimmed V and J ends, which lost 6 bases and 5 bases, there was a span of 13 bases. Written as DNA, the CDR3 is TGTGCCAGCAGGCACACCGGGTCGGAGACCCAGTACTTC. Protein: CASRHTGSETQYF.

This clonotype was found many times. The chain employs TRBV20-1 and TRBJ2-7, with 7 bases lining up with TRBD2. The V gene end was trimmed by 5 bases and the J gene end by 5 bases; junction bases not matched to a gene: 12. The CDR3 covers 14 residues. CDR1 and CDR2 from the germline V gene are DFQATT and SNEGSKA (reference sequence). CDR3 coding DNA: TGCAGTGCTTGGGAGGGACTGTCTGTCGACGAGCAGTACTTC. It is translated as CSAWEGLSVDEQYF.

The chain links TRBV7-9 to TRBJ2-3; D gene unclear. Germline V lookup: CDR1 SEHNR, CDR2 FQNEAQ (reference sequence). The CDR3 runs 16 residues. Trimming left V 1 base short and J 3 bases short, with 14 bases between. The CDR3 DNA reads TGTGCCAGCAGCTTAGTAAAGGGTGTGAAGACAGATACGCAGTATTTT. Protein product: CASSLVKGVKTDTQYF.

A remark on this clonotype: This may be a read error: a much more frequent sequence differs by one nucleotide. The J gene is TRBJ1-4, the V gene TRBV28; D uncertain. CDR1 MDHEN and CDR2 SYDVKM come from the germline V gene. The CDR3 totals 11 residues. The CDR3: CASKDGERLFF. In nucleotides, the CDR3 is TGTGCCAGCAAAGATGGTGAAAGACTGTTTTTT.

There are many counts of this clonotype. The rearrangement joins TRBV20-1 to TRBJ1-6; 8 bases fit TRBD1. This CDR3 has 16 residues. V lost 0 bases, J lost 14 bases, and 15 bases stayed unmatched. In germline, CDR1 is DFQATT, CDR2 SNEGSKA (reference sequence). CDR3 amino acids: CSARDSTGDARGTLHF. In DNA form, the CDR3 reads TGCAGTGCTAGAGATTCGACAGGGGACGCGCGGGGCACCCTCCACTTT.

CDR3 in amino acids: CASSKRYAGMNTEAFF. CDR3 in DNA: TGTGCCAGTAGTAAAAGGTACGCTGGTATGAACACTGAAGCTTTCTTT. The V and J genes are TRBV19 and TRBJ1-1; D ambiguous. Germline CDR1 and CDR2: LNHDA and SQIVND (reference sequence). V lost 4 bases and J lost 0, with 15 bases in between. This CDR3 region has 16 residues.

This clonotype was detected ten times or more. This sequence joins TRBV28 and TRBJ2-7; 10 nucleotides match TRBD1. The ends lost 10 bases at V and 5 bases at J; junction bases unmatched: 5. The V gene's germline CDR1 is MDHEN and CDR2 SYDVKM. The CDR3 totals 12 residues. CDR3 sequence: CATWDRGHEQYF. CDR3 DNA sequence: TGTGCCACCTGGGACAGGGGCCACGAGCAGTACTTC.

The chain couples TRBV20-1 to TRBJ2-1, with 10 bases identical to TRBD1. This CDR3 has 14 residues. Germline V gene lookup returns CDR1 DFQATT and CDR2 SNEGSKA (reference sequence). Trimming removed 3 bases from V and 9 bases from J; junction bases left unmatched: 8. CDR3 in amino acids: CSASGRGQGFEQFF. The CDR3 nucleotides read TGCAGTGCTAGTGGTAGGGGACAGGGGTTTGAGCAGTTCTTC.

This clonotype was seen many times. One end of the junction is discordant with germline, which a read error may explain. This sequence joins TRBV6-6 and TRBJ2-7; a possible D gene is TRBD1 (6 bases). CDR1 and CDR2 (germline): MNHNY, SVGAGI (reference sequence). This CDR3 region has 14 residues. The CDR3 DNA sequence: TGTGCCAGCAGTGACTCGGACAGCTCCTACGAGCAGTACTTC. Encoded protein: CASSDSDSSYEQYF.

This clonotype was counted ten times or more. This chain connects TRBV20-1 to TRBJ2-5; TRBD1 might be the D (6 bases). CDR1 is DFQATT, CDR2 SNEGSKA, per germline (reference sequence). This CDR3 contains 15 residues. V was cut by 2 bases and J by 5 bases, with 18 bases left in between. The CDR3 DNA follows: TGCAGTGCTAGAAAACCTACACAGGGATCCGAGACCCAGTACTTC. Protein product: CSARKPTQGSETQYF.

This clonotype was observed at least ten times. V is TRBV5-1 and J is TRBJ1-4, with a possible D match to TRBD1 (5 bases). The CDR3 contains 15 residues. Germline values: CDR1 SGHRS, CDR2 YFSETQ. V dropped 5 bases and J dropped 7 bases, with 18 bases sitting between them. In DNA, the CDR3 is TGCGCCAGCAGGCCGGACGGGGGGTGGCGTGAAAAACTGTTTTTT. Protein: CASRPDGGWREKLFF. Complete variable domain (other parts from reference TRBV5-1 and TRBJ1-4): KAGVTQTPRYLIKTRGQQVTLSCSPISGHRSVSWYQQTPGQGLQFLFEYFSETQRNKGNFPGRFSGRQFSNSRSEMNVSTLELGDSALYLCASRPDGGWREKLFFGSGTQLSVL.

The chain has TRBV20-1 and TRBJ1-1, with D possibly TRBD1 on 6 matching bases. The CDR3 loop spans 12 amino acids. The ends were cut back, 7 bases at V and 1 base at J, with 10 bases in the middle. CDR1 and CDR2 from the germline V gene are DFQATT and SNEGSKA (reference sequence). CDR3 in amino acids: CSVVQGNTEAFF. CDR3 in DNA: TGCAGTGTAGTACAGGGGAACACTGAAGCTTTCTTT.

In this sample, this clonotype turned up many times. V is TRBV6-2 or TRBV6-3 and J is TRBJ2-6, with D unresolved. V shed 6 bases and J shed 5 bases, with 17 bases lying between them. This CDR3 is built from 16 residues. Germline CDR1 is MNHEY and CDR2 is SVGEGT. CDR3 residues: CASRKSAGFRANVLTF. CDR3 DNA sequence: TGTGCCAGCAGAAAAAGCGCTGGGTTTCGGGCCAACGTCCTGACTTTC.

Note on this clonotype: A single base separates this from a much larger clone, so it may be a read error. This chain joins TRBV7-2 and TRBJ2-1, with D maybe TRBD1 (6 bases). Per the germline V gene, CDR1 is SGHTA and CDR2 is FQGNSA. This CDR3 has 15 amino acids. This CDR3 reads CASSNMGHGSNEQLF. The CDR3 DNA sequence: TGTGCCAGTTCAAATATGGGACATGGGAGCAATGAGCAGCTCTTC.

As for this clonotype: Just one base apart from a much larger clone, this may be a read error. The chain couples TRBV7-3 to TRBJ1-1; D is ambiguous. Germline V gives CDR1 SGHTA, CDR2 FQGTGA. The CDR3 is 13 residues long. CDR3 amino acids: CASSSGPNAEAFF. Written as DNA, the CDR3 is TGTGCCAGCAGCTCCGGGCCGAACGCTGAAGCTTTCTTT.

The J gene is TRBJ2-7, the V gene TRBV10-1, with D tentatively TRBD2 (5 bases). Per the germline V gene, CDR1 is WNHNN and CDR2 is SYGVQD (reference sequence). The CDR3 length is 12 residues. Trimming shortened V by 10 bases and J by 3 bases, and 13 bases separated the two germline ends. The CDR3 here is CATTTNGYEQYF. The CDR3 DNA follows: TGCGCCACCACGACTAACGGCTACGAGCAGTACTTC.